The 8 T cell receptor beta chains reported below all come from one sample, sequenced in a study of T cells after yellow fever vaccination. TCRdb recomputed calls from the 5' RACE reads with MiXCR, one row per CDR3 protein. The sample comprises approximately 550,000 distinct CDR3 sequences, roughly 14% of which are singletons, and more than 13% rests with the top ten. Sequencing used PBMCs, obtained on the day of the yellow fever booster vaccination. These receptor sequences come from a man younger than 45 who received the YFV17D yellow fever vaccine.

This clonotype was counted only a few times. The genes are TRBV30 and TRBJ2-7; D unresolved. This CDR3 spans 14 amino acids. V lost 6 bases, J lost 5 bases, and 20 bases lay in between. Germline V lookup: CDR1 GTSNPN, CDR2 SVGIG (reference sequence). The CDR3, as DNA: TGTGCCTGTGAAAAAGGACCTCTTGGGGACGAGCAGTACTTC. This codes for CACEKGPLGDEQYF.

This clonotype was detected ten times or more. CDR3 region: CASSKNTGELFF. The CDR3 nucleotides read TGTGCCAGCAGTAAGAACACCGGGGAGCTGTTTTTT. The V gene is TRBV6-2 or TRBV6-3, the J gene TRBJ2-2; D is uncertain. V was pared by 5 bases and J by 1 base, with 2 bases between. The CDR3 is made up of 12 amino acids. CDR1 is MNHEY and CDR2 is SVGEGT in the germline V gene.

In its sample, this clonotype was seen many times. The gene calls are TRBV27 and TRBJ2-1, with D possibly TRBD1 on 6 matching bases. The ends were cut back, 8 bases at V and 2 bases at J, with 16 bases in the middle. The CDR3 is 15 amino acids. The germline CDR1 and CDR2 sequences are MNHEY and SMNVEV (reference sequence). CDR3 in amino acids: CASSRDTGPYNEQFF. As DNA, the CDR3 is TGTGCCAGCTCCCGGGACACGGGGCCCTACAATGAGCAGTTCTTC.

The chain joins TRBV12-3 or TRBV12-4 to TRBJ1-5; D remains ambiguous. V was shortened by 3 bases and J by 6 bases, with 12 bases between the two germline ends. CDR3 size: 14 residues. The CDR3 DNA follows: TGTGCCAGCAGTTTTGCGGGTGAGGGTCAGCCCCAGCATTTT. Protein sequence: CASSFAGEGQPQHF.

This clonotype was seen at least ten times. At one of its ends the junction is not consistent with the germline gene, which may arise from a read error. The chain combines TRBV7-2 with TRBJ2-7, with 10 bases lining up with TRBD2. The germline CDR1 and CDR2 sequences are SGHTA and FQGNSA. This CDR3 contains 15 residues. In nucleotides, the CDR3 is TGTGCCAGCAGCCTAGCCGGGACTAGCGCGAGAGAGCAGTACTTC. This gives the protein CASSLAGTSAREQYF.

This clonotype was seen a handful of times. V gene TRBV29-1 combines with J gene TRBJ2-3; D call uncertain. The CDR3 is made up of 11 amino acids. CDR1 and CDR2 from the germline V gene are SQVTM and ANQGSEA. Deletions cut 5 bases from V and 0 bases from J, with 3 bases between. Written as DNA, the CDR3 is TGCAGCGTTAGTAGCACAGATACGCAGTATTTT. Translating it yields CSVSSTDTQYF.

This clonotype has a handful of counts. The V and J genes are TRBV20-1 and TRBJ2-1, with 12 nucleotides matching TRBD2. The CDR3 spans 16 residues. V dropped 0 bases and J dropped 6; count of bases not matched to a gene: 6. Germline V gene sequence: CDR1 DFQATT, CDR2 SNEGSKA (reference sequence). The CDR3 bases are TGCAGTGCTAGAGATACGACTAGCGGGAGAGGCAATGAGCAGTTCTTC. Amino acid sequence: CSARDTTSGRGNEQFF.

This clonotype was observed a few times. The CDR3 is CASSIVGEGNEQFF. The CDR3 nucleotides are TGTGCCAGTAGTATAGTCGGGGAAGGCAATGAGCAGTTCTTC. The rearrangement uses TRBV19 and TRBJ2-1; perhaps TRBD2 as D (5 bases). Germline V gene sequence: CDR1 LNHDA, CDR2 SQIVND (reference sequence). There are 14 residues in the CDR3. V was cut by 1 base and J by 6 bases, with 10 bases left in between. The entire variable domain, with the rest obtained from reference TRBV19 and TRBJ2-1, is as follows: DGGITQSPKYLFRKEGQNVTLSCEQNLNHDAMYWYRQDPGQGLRLIYYSQIVNDFQKGDIAEGYSVSREKKESFPLTVTSAQKNPTAFYLCASSIVGEGNEQFFGPGTRLTVL.